This T cell receptor (beta chain) emerged from a study of blood T cell repertoires in COVID-19. Clones were sequenced by immunoSEQ multiplex PCR, and TCRdb holds only the in-frame ones, with some missing. The sample lists about 430,000 clones, 80% to 90% occurring once. V lost 7 bases to trimming and J lost 0 bases, with 10 bases between them. Germline V gene sequence: CDR1 MDHEN, CDR2 SYDVKM. CDR3 length: 15 residues. Sequencing was done on a sample of PBMCs or T cells enriched from blood (not recorded which). The source is a man aged 30 to 45 who had recovered from COVID-19. This chain joins TRBV28 and TRBJ1-6; D is perhaps TRBD1 (5 bases). This CDR3 is CASNPQVSYNSPLHF. In nucleotides, the CDR3 is TGTGCCAGCAACCCACAGGTCTCCTATAATTCACCCCTCCACTTT.